Below, 27 T cell receptor beta chains from the same sample are listed, as sequenced in a study of blood T cell repertoires in COVID-19. Method: immunoSEQ multiplex PCR; TCRdb's copy keeps in-frame clones and lacks some. The profile shows about 210,000 clones, 80% of them singletons. The sequenced material came from peripheral blood. All receptors come from a woman in her 70s with acute or convalescent COVID-19.

The V call is TRBV7-3, the J call TRBJ2-7, with 13 nucleotides matching TRBD2. Germline trimming cut 5 bases from V and 3 bases from J; bases unmatched to any gene: 4. Germline V gene sequence: CDR1 SGHTA, CDR2 FQGTGA. The CDR3 extends over 15 amino acids. CDR3 in amino acids: CASSRTSGGVYEQYF. The CDR3 coding sequence is TGTGCCAGCAGCCGGACTAGCGGGGGAGTCTACGAGCAGTACTTC.

The chain couples TRBV12-5 to TRBJ2-5, with 7 positions matching TRBD1. The germline CDR1 and CDR2 sequences are LGHNT and FRNRAP. The CDR3 loop spans 13 amino acids. Losses at the gene ends were 6 bases for V and 3 bases for J; bases not matched to a gene: 4. In DNA form, the CDR3 reads TGTGCTAGTGGAAGCGACAGGGAAGAGACCCAGTACTTC. Translated: CASGSDREETQYF.

The chain links TRBV5-8 to TRBJ1-2; a possible D gene is TRBD1 (6 bases). V lost 3 bases and J lost 6, with 15 bases in between. This CDR3 is 14 amino acids long. Looked up from germline, CDR1 is SGHTS and CDR2 is YDEGEE. Here the CDR3 reads CASSYYLRGNGYTF. DNA for the CDR3: TGTGCCAGCAGCTATTATCTCAGGGGAAATGGCTACACCTTC. The entire variable domain, with the rest obtained from reference TRBV5-8 and TRBJ1-2, is as follows: EAGVTQSPTHLIKTRGQQATLRCSPISGHTSVYWYQQALGLGLQFLLWYDEGEERNRGNFPPRFSGRQFPNYSSELNVNALELEDSALYLCASSYYLRGNGYTFGSGTRLTVV.

The CDR3 DNA reads TGTGCCATCAGTGAAAGGACAGGGGGAAATGAAAAACTGTTTTTT. This gives the protein CAISERTGGNEKLFF. The chain has TRBV10-3 and TRBJ1-4; 10 nucleotides match TRBD1. The CDR3 runs to 15 residues. V was clipped by 3 bases and J by 5 bases; unmatched bases: 3. Germline-derived CDR1 and CDR2 are ENHRY and SYGVKD.

The chain links TRBV7-2 to TRBJ2-7; 10 nucleotides line up with TRBD2. This CDR3 spans 14 amino acids. CDR1 and CDR2 (germline): SGHTA, FQGNSA. V shed 0 bases and J 9 bases; nucleotides not matched to a gene: 5. CDR3 in DNA: TGTGCCAGCAGCTTAGCAGCGGGGGGGCCCGTGCAGTACTTC. Its protein product is CASSLAAGGPVQYF.

The chain employs TRBV6-5 and TRBJ1-5; TRBD1 aligns across 7 bases. The CDR3 loop spans 15 amino acids. The ends lost 6 bases at V and 0 bases at J; junction bases unmatched: 5. Germline V lookup: CDR1 MNHEY, CDR2 SVGAGI. CDR3 nucleotide sequence: TGTGCCAGCAGGCGGGACAGCCATAGCAATCAGCCCCAGCATTTT. It yields the protein CASRRDSHSNQPQHF.

V and J are TRBV6-6 and TRBJ2-7; tentative D call: TRBD2 (5 bases). Per germline, CDR1 MNHNY and CDR2 SVGAGI (reference sequence). The CDR3 is made up of 14 amino acids. V gave up 6 bases and J gave up 4 bases, with 16 bases separating them. CDR3 sequence: CASRKDLATYEQYF. The CDR3 DNA sequence: TGTGCCAGCAGGAAGGACTTGGCCACTTACGAGCAGTACTTC.

The V gene is TRBV6-1, the J gene TRBJ2-1; 14 bases are shared with TRBD2. Trimming took 3 bases from V and 9 from J; bases not matched to a gene: 7. This CDR3 has 16 residues. Per the germline V gene, CDR1 is MNHNS and CDR2 is SASEGT. The DNA for the CDR3 is TGTGCCAGCAGTGATCTGGGACTAGCGGGAGCCAGTGAGCAGTTCTTC. It codes for CASSDLGLAGASEQFF.

The CDR3 protein is CASRDRDRGRWNSPLHF. The CDR3 DNA sequence: TGTGCCAGCAGGGACCGGGACAGGGGGCGCTGGAATTCACCCCTCCACTTT. The rearrangement joins TRBV14 to TRBJ1-6; TRBD1 agrees at 12 bases. J lost 7 bases, V lost 6 bases, and 10 bases had no gene match. Germline CDR1 and CDR2: SGHDN and FVKESK. This CDR3 comprises 17 residues.

This chain connects TRBV5-4 to TRBJ1-1; D gene unclear. V lost 4 bases, J lost 4 bases, and 17 bases lay in between. This CDR3 is built from 15 residues. CDR1 and CDR2 (germline): SGHNT, YYREEE (reference sequence). CDR3 nucleotide sequence: TGTGCCAGCAGCCTCGGCATGGGCGTGGGCACTGAAGCTTTCTTT. Residues: CASSLGMGVGTEAFF.

This chain connects TRBV5-5 to TRBJ1-4; no reliable D call. V was clipped by 4 bases and J by 4 bases, with 8 bases between them. Germline lookup yields CDR1 SGHKS and CDR2 YYEKEE (reference sequence). CDR3 length equals 13 residues. The CDR3 spells CASSNINNEKLFF. The CDR3 DNA reads TGTGCCAGCAGCAACATAAATAATGAAAAACTGTTTTTT.

The chain joins TRBV2 to TRBJ1-1; no clear D gene. Germline V CDR1 and CDR2: SNHLY, FYNNEI. The CDR3 has 14 residues. With 3 bases removed from V and 7 bases from J, the gap between germline ends came to 15 bases. In DNA form, the CDR3 reads TGTGCCAGCAGTGATAGTAGTCAGAGACATGAAGCTTTCTTT. This translates into CASSDSSQRHEAFF.

The rearrangement links TRBV2 to TRBJ2-7; a weak D match, TRBD1 (6 bases). The CDR3 totals 14 residues. In germline, CDR1 is SNHLY, CDR2 FYNNEI. Trimming removed 4 bases at V and 6 bases at J, with 16 bases between. CDR3 in DNA: TGTGCCAGCAGTGCCTCAGGGGTTCGTAGCGAGCAGTACGTC. It encodes CASSASGVRSEQYV.

V and J are TRBV7-2 and TRBJ2-7; the match to TRBD1 covers 7 bases. The V and J ends lost 5 bases and 0 bases, in that order; junction bases with no gene match: 7. The CDR3 sequence is 15 residues long. Germline-derived CDR1 and CDR2 are SGHTA and FQGNSA. The CDR3 coding sequence is TGTGCCAGCAGCCCCGGACAGGCCAGCTCCTACGAGCAGTACTTC. Protein sequence: CASSPGQASSYEQYF.

This clone appeared once. The chain employs TRBV7-9 and TRBJ2-6; D gene unclear. Per germline, CDR1 SEHNR and CDR2 FQNEAQ (reference sequence). Deletions cut 1 base from V and 3 bases from J, with 7 bases between. This CDR3 has 15 residues. The CDR3 spells CASSLGSGGANVLTF. As DNA, the CDR3 is TGTGCCAGCAGCTTAGGATCCGGTGGGGCCAACGTCCTGACTTTC.

The count of this clone is one. The chain has TRBV30 and TRBJ2-3; TRBD2 agrees at 9 bases. The V gene's germline CDR1 is GTSNPN and CDR2 SVGIG (reference sequence). The CDR3 runs 16 residues. Trimming cost V 2 bases and J 2 bases; bases outside gene matches: 8. CDR3 sequence: CAWSPLTSGSTDTQYF. The CDR3 DNA sequence: TGTGCCTGGAGTCCCCTGACTAGCGGATCCACAGATACGCAGTATTTT.

In DNA form, the CDR3 reads TGTGCCAGCAGTTTATCGTGGGCAGGGGCGAACACTGAAGCTTTCTTT. Amino acid sequence: CASSLSWAGANTEAFF. This sequence joins TRBV27 and TRBJ1-1, with D maybe TRBD1 (6 bases). The germline V and J ends were trimmed by 0 bases and 1 base, with 12 bases remaining between them. The CDR3 consists of 16 residues. From germline, CDR1 is MNHEY and CDR2 SMNVEV (reference sequence).

This clone has ten or more counts. The chain links TRBV6-6 to TRBJ1-6; 7 bases align to TRBD1. This CDR3 is built from 16 residues. After removal of 0 bases from V and 8 bases from J, the junction contained 7 bases not matched to a gene. Germline assignment: CDR1 MNHNY and CDR2 SVGAGI (reference sequence). The DNA for the CDR3 is TGTGCCAGCAGTTACTCGAAAGGGGGCGAACATTCACCCCTCCACTTT. The encoded protein is CASSYSKGGEHSPLHF.

The chain employs TRBV9 and TRBJ1-1; the D is unclear. The CDR3 spans 14 residues. V lost 0 bases and J lost 6, with 12 bases in between. Germline values: CDR1 SGDLS, CDR2 YYNGEE. The CDR3 here is CASSVAPSRAEAFF. In DNA form, the CDR3 reads TGTGCCAGCAGCGTAGCACCCTCCCGGGCTGAAGCTTTCTTT.

This clone showed up just once. The rearrangement uses TRBV11-2 and TRBJ2-7; D may be TRBD1 (6 bases). CDR3 length: 15 residues. Trimming stripped 5 bases from V and 2 bases from J, with 16 bases between. Germline lookup yields CDR1 SGHAT and CDR2 FQNNGV. CDR3 loop: CASSPGGREAYEQYF. Here the CDR3 DNA reads TGTGCCAGCAGCCCTGGGGGCAGGGAAGCCTACGAGCAGTACTTC.

This clone was counted only a few times. The rearrangement uses TRBV5-1 and TRBJ2-7, with TRBD1 matching over 7 bases. The CDR3 consists of 12 residues. From germline, CDR1 is SGHRS and CDR2 YFSETQ. V lost 5 bases, J lost 3 bases, and 2 bases stayed unmatched. The CDR3: CASRGDSYEQYV. The CDR3 bases are TGCGCCAGCAGGGGGGACAGCTACGAGCAGTACGTC.

This clone was recorded once. The V gene is TRBV5-1, the J gene TRBJ2-2; D possibly corresponds to TRBD1 (6 bases). Trimming took 5 bases from V and 6 from J, leaving 14 bases between them. CDR3 length: 14 amino acids. CDR1 is SGHRS, CDR2 YFSETQ, per germline. CDR3 loop: CASRPSTGSGELFF. As DNA, the CDR3 is TGCGCCAGCAGACCAAGTACAGGGTCCGGGGAGCTGTTTTTT.

Turning to this clone: Other nucleotide sequences from this sample produce the same CDR3. The J gene is TRBJ2-5, the V gene TRBV10-3, with D unresolved. The V gene lost 3 bases and the J gene lost 2 bases, with 4 bases spanning the gap. Germline CDR1 reads ENHRY; CDR2 reads SYGVKD. The CDR3 covers 12 residues. CDR3: CAISDRQETQYF. The CDR3 DNA reads TGTGCCATCAGTGACCGTCAAGAGACCCAGTACTTC.

The rearrangement joins TRBV5-6 to TRBJ2-1; 7 bases fit TRBD1. Trimming took 3 bases from V and 4 from J; bases not matched to a gene: 7. The CDR3 is made up of 15 amino acids. Germline CDR1 is SGHDT and CDR2 is YYEEEE. CDR3 sequence reads: CASSYRDRYYNEQFF. CDR3 nucleotides: TGTGCCAGCAGCTACCGGGACAGATATTACAATGAGCAGTTCTTC.

The chain joins TRBV27 to TRBJ2-1; 13 nucleotides align to TRBD2. Unmatched junction bases numbered 2, after V lost 4 bases and J lost 5 bases. The CDR3 is 15 amino acids. Germline values: CDR1 MNHEY, CDR2 SMNVEV (reference sequence). Written as DNA, the CDR3 is TGTGCCAGCAGTTCAGGGACTAGCGGGGACAATGAGCAGTTCTTC. This translates into CASSSGTSGDNEQFF.

V usage is TRBV7-3 and J usage is TRBJ2-1, with D tentatively TRBD2 (5 bases). Germline CDR1 reads SGHTA; CDR2 reads FQGTGA. The CDR3 length is 15 residues. Trimming pared 2 bases from V and 0 bases from J, leaving 8 bases between. The CDR3 bases are TGTGCCAGCAGCTTACGAAGCGGCTCCTACAATGAGCAGTTCTTC. This encodes CASSLRSGSYNEQFF.

The J gene is TRBJ2-1, the V gene TRBV25-1; 12 bases align to TRBD2. From germline, CDR1 is MGHDK and CDR2 SYGVNS. V gave up 8 bases and J gave up 4 bases; unmatched junction bases: 6. The CDR3 sequence is 15 residues long. The CDR3 spells CASASSGGAYNEQFF. The CDR3, as DNA: TGTGCCAGCGCCTCTAGCGGGGGGGCGTACAATGAGCAGTTCTTC.